This T cell receptor (beta chain) was sequenced in a study of PD-1 blockade in classical Hodgkin lymphoma. Notes on the study in general: According to reports, newly diagnosed patients had lower baseline TCR diversity than healthy donors, and relapsed/refractory patients had lower baseline TCR diversity still. Complete responders showed a baseline diversity that resembled the diversity of newly diagnosed patients. By cycle point C4D1, TCR diversity had risen significantly in CD4+ cells (but not CD8+ cells).

With respect to this clone: Antigen: not known.

Trimming at V came to 4 bases and at J to 5 bases, leaving 7 bases not matched to a gene. This CDR3 region has 15 residues. Germline assignment: CDR1 SGDLS and CDR2 YYNGEE. Sample time point: cycle 4 day 1 (C4D1), after 5 to 7 weeks of nivolumab. Relapses following autologous stem cell transplantation were seen in all patients, with brentuximab vedotin exposure varying. Magnetic negative selection was used to purify CD4+ T cells from thawed PBMCs. Sequencing used immunoSEQ multiplex PCR; TCRdb keeps in-frame clones, though not all of them. The repertoire holds more than 10,000 clones, with about four fifths as singletons.

This receptor was taken from a human donor with classical Hodgkin lymphoma. Source: CD4+ T cells from blood, taken before the fourth cycle of nivolumab. V gene TRBV9 combines with J gene TRBJ2-1; 9 bases are a match to TRBD2. The CDR3 nucleotides are TGTGCCAGCAGCCGAGGGACTAGCCCCCACAATGAGCAGTTCTTC. The encoded protein is CASSRGTSPHNEQFF.